This entry features one TCR beta chain sequence. Its specificity is not known. Despite likely unrecorded immune exposures, the donors were nominally healthy at the time of sampling. These data originate in a study of cytomegalovirus exposure and HLA in healthy donors. Study-wide findings and caveats: Serostatus for CMV was the only available immune exposure information.

The V gene's germline CDR1 is SNHLY and CDR2 FYNNEI. CDR3 size: 15 residues. Trimming removed 3 bases from V and 6 bases from J; junction bases left unmatched: 8. In the PCR, 60 Vbeta and 13 Jbeta primers were used. TCRdb's copy holds only in-frame clones and misses some; the assay was immunoSEQ multiplex PCR. Of almost 80,000 clones listed, about two thirds are singletons. V and J are TRBV2 and TRBJ1-2; 9 bases line up with TRBD1. The sequence was collected from a woman in her 50s in good health and CMV-seropositive. The sequenced sample consisted of PBMCs. The chain's CDR3 is CASSDFDRGKDGYTF. In DNA, the CDR3 is TGTGCCAGCAGTGATTTCGACAGGGGGAAGGATGGCTACACCTTC. Drawing the rest from reference TRBV2 and TRBJ1-2, the complete variable domain is EPEVTQTPSHQVTQMGQEVILRCVPISNHLYFYWYRQILGQKVEFLVSFYNNEISEKSEIFDDQFSVERPDGSNFTLKIRSTKLEDSAMYFCASSDFDRGKDGYTFGSGTRLTVV.